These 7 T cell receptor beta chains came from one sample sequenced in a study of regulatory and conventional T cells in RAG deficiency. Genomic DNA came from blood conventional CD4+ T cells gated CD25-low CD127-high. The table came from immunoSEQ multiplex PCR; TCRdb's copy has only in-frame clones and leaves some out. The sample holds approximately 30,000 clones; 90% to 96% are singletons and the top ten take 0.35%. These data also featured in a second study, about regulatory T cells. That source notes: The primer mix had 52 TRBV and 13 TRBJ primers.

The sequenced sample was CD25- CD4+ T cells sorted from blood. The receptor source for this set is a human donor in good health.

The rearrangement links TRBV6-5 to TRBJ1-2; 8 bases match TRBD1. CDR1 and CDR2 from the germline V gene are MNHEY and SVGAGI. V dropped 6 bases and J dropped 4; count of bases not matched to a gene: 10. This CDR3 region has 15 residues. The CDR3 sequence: CASSWETRGLYGYTF. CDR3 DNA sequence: TGTGCCAGCAGCTGGGAAACCAGGGGGCTCTATGGCTACACCTTC.

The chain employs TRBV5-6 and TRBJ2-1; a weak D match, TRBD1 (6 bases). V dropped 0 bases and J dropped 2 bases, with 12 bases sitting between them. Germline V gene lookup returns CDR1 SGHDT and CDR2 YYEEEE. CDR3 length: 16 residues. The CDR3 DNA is TGTGCCAGCAGCTTGGTGGGGCAGGGGCCCTACAATGAGCAGTTCTTC. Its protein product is CASSLVGQGPYNEQFF. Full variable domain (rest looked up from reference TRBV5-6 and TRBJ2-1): DAGVTQSPTHLIKTRGQQVTLRCSPKSGHDTVSWYQQALGQGPQFIFQYYEEEERQRGNFPDRFSGHQFPNYSSELNVNALLLGDSALYLCASSLVGQGPYNEQFFGPGTRLTVL.

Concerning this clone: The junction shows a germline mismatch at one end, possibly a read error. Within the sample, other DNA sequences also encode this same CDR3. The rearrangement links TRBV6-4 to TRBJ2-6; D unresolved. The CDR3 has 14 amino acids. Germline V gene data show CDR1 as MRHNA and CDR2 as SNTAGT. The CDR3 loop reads CASSELSGANVLTF. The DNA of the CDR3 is TGTGCTAGCAGTGAACTCTCTGGGGCCAACGTCCTGACTTTC.

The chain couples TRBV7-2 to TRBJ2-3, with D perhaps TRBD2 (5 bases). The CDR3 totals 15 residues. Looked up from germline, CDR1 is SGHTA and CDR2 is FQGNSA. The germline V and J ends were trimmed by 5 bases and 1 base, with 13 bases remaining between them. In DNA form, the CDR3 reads TGTGCCAGCAGCCGTCTAGCAAGGGGCACAGATACGCAGTATTTT. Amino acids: CASSRLARGTDTQYF.

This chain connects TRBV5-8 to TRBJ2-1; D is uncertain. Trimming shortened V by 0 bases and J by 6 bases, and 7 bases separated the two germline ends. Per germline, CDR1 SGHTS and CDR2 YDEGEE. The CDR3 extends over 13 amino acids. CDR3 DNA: TGTGCCAGCAGCTTGGGCCGGTCCAATGAGCAGTTCTTC. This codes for CASSLGRSNEQFF. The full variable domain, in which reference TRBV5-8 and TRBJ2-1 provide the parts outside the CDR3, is EAGVTQSPTHLIKTRGQQATLRCSPISGHTSVYWYQQALGLGLQFLLWYDEGEERNRGNFPPRFSGRQFPNYSSELNVNALELEDSALYLCASSLGRSNEQFFGPGTRLTVL.

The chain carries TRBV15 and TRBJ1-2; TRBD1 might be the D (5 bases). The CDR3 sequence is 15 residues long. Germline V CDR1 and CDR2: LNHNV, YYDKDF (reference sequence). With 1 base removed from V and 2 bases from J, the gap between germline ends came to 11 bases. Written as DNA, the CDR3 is TGTGCCACCAGCAGAGGATTGGCAGGGAACTATGGCTACACCTTC. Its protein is CATSRGLAGNYGYTF. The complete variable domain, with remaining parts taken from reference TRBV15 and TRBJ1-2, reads DAMVIQNPRYQVTQFGKPVTLSCSQTLNHNVMYWYQQKSSQAPKLLFHYYDKDFNNEADTPDNFQSRRPNTSFCFLDIRSPGLGDTAMYLCATSRGLAGNYGYTFGSGTRLTVV.

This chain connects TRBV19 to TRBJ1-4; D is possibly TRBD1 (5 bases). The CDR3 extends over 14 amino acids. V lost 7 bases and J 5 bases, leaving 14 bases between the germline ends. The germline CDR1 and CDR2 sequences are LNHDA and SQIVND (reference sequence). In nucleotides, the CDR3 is TGTGCCAGTAAATCAGGGAAGGAGAATGAAAAACTGTTTTTT. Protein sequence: CASKSGKENEKLFF.